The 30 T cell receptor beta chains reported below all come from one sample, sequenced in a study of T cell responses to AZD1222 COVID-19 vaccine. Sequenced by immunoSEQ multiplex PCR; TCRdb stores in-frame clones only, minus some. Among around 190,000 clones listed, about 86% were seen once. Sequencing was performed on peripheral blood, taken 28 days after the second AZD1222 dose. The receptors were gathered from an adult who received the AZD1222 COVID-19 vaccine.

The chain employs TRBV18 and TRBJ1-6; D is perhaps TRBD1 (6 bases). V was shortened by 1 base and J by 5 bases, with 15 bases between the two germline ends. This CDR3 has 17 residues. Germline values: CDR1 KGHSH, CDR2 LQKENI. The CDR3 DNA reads TGTGCCAGCTCACCACGGCCCCGGGGGGCTAATAATTCACCCCTCCACTTT. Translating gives CASSPRPRGANNSPLHF.

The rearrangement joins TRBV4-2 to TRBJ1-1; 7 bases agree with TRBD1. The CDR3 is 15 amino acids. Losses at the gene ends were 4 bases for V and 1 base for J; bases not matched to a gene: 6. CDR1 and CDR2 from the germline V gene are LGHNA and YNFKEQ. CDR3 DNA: TGTGCCAGCAGCCGGAATGACAGGGCGAACACTGAAGCTTTCTTT. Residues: CASSRNDRANTEAFF.

CDR3 region: CASSQVLKPADTQYF. CDR3 bases: TGTGCCAGCAGCCAAGTCCTCAAACCAGCGGATACGCAGTATTTT. The V call is TRBV3-1 (or the pseudogene TRBV3-2), the J call TRBJ2-3; unclear D gene. Trimming pared 1 base from V and 6 bases from J, leaving 14 bases between. This CDR3 is 15 amino acids long. Germline V gene sequence: CDR1 LGHDT, CDR2 YNNKEL (reference sequence).

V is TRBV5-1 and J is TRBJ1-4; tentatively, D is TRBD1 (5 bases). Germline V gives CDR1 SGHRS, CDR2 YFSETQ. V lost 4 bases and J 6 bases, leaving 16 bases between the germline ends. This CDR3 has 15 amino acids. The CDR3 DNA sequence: TGCGCCAGCAGCCCAGGAGGGCTGGGGGATGAAAAACTGTTTTTT. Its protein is CASSPGGLGDEKLFF.

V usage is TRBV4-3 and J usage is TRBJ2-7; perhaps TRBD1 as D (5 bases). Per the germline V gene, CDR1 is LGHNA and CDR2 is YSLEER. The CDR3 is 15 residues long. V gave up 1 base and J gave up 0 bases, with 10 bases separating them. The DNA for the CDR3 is TGCGCCAGCAGCCAAGGACAGTTGAGCTCCTACGAGCAGTACTTC. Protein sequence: CASSQGQLSSYEQYF.

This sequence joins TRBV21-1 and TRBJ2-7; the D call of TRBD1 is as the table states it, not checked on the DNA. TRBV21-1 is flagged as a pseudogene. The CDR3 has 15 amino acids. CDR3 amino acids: CARIAGRSNSYEQYF. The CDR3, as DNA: TGTGCCAGGATAGCAGGGCGATCGAACTCCTACGAGCAGTACTTC.

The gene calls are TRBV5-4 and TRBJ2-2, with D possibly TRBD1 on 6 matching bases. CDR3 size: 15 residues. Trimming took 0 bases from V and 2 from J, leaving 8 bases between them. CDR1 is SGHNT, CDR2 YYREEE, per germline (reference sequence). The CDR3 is CASSLARGNTGELFF. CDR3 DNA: TGTGCCAGCAGCTTGGCCAGGGGAAACACCGGGGAGCTGTTTTTT.

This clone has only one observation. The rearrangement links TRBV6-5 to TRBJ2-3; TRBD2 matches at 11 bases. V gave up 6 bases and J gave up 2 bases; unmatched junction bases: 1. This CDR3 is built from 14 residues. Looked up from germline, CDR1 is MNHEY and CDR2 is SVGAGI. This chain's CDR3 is CASRLAGATDTQYF. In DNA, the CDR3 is TGTGCCAGCAGACTAGCGGGGGCCACAGATACGCAGTATTTT.

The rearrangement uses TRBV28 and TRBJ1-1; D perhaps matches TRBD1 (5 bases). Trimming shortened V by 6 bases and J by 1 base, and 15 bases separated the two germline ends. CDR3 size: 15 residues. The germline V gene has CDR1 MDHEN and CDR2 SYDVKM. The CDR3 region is CASRRGTQGNTEAFF. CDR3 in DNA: TGTGCCAGCAGACGGGGGACTCAAGGGAACACTGAAGCTTTCTTT.

The CDR3 sequence: CASSVATRGDEQFF. CDR3 sequence (DNA): TGTGCCAGCAGCGTAGCTACAAGGGGAGATGAGCAGTTCTTC. The chain is built from TRBV9 and TRBJ2-1, with D possibly being TRBD1 or TRBD2 (5 bases each). This CDR3 is built from 14 residues. CDR1 is SGDLS and CDR2 is YYNGEE in the germline V gene. V was shortened by 0 bases and J by 8 bases, with 12 bases between the two germline ends.

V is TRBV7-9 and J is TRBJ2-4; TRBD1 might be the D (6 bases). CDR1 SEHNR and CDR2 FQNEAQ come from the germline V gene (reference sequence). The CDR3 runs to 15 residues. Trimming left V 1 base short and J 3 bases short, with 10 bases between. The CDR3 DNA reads TGTGCCAGCAGCTTAGTACAGGGCGGCAAAAACATTCAGTACTTC. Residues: CASSLVQGGKNIQYF.

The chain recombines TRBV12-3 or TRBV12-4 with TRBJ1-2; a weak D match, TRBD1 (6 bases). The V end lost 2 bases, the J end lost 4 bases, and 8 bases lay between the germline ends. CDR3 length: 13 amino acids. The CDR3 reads CASSLTGRYGYTF. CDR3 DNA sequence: TGTGCCAGCAGTTTAACAGGGCGCTATGGCTACACCTTC.

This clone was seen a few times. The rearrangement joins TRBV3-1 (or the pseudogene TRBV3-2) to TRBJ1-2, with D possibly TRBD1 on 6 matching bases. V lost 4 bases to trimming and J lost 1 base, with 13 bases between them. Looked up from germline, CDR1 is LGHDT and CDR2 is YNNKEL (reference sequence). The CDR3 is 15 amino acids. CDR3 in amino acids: CASSRRDTFNYGYTF. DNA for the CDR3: TGTGCCAGCAGCCGCCGGGACACCTTTAACTATGGCTACACCTTC.

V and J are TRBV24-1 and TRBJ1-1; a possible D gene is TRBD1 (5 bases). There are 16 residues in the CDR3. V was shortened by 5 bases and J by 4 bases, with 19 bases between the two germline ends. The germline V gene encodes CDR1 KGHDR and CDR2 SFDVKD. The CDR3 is CATSVEPGGIRTEAFF. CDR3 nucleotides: TGTGCCACCAGTGTCGAACCGGGGGGGATACGCACTGAAGCTTTCTTT.

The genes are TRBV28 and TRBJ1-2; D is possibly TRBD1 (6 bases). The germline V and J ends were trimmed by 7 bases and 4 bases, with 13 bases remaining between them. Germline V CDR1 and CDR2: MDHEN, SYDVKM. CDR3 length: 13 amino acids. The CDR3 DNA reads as TGTGCCAGCATGGGTGACAGGCCCTATGGCTACACCTTC. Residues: CASMGDRPYGYTF.

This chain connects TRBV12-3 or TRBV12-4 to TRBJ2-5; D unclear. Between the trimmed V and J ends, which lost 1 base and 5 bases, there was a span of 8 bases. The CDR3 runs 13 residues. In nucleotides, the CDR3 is TGTGCCAGCAGTTTAGAGGTTCGGGAGACCCAGTACTTC. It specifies CASSLEVRETQYF.

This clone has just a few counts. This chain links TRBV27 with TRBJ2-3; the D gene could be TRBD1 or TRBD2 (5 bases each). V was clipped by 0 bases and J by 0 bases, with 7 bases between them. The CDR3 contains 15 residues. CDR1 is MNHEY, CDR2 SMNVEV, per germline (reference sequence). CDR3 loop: CASSLSGRSTDTQYF. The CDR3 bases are TGTGCCAGCAGTTTATCGGGACGCAGCACAGATACGCAGTATTTT.

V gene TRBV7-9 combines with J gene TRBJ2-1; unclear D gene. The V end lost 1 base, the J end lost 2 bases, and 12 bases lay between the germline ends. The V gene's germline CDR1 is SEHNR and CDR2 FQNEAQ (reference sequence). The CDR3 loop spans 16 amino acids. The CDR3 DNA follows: TGTGCCAGCAGCTTAGATCCAGGCTTAACCTACAATGAGCAGTTCTTC. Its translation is CASSLDPGLTYNEQFF.

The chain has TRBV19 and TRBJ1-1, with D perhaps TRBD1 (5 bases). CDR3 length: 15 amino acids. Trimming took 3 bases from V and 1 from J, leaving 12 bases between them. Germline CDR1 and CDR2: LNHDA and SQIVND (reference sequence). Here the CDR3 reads CASSISPGTNTEAFF. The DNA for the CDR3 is TGTGCCAGTAGTATTTCCCCAGGGACGAACACTGAAGCTTTCTTT.

The CDR3 nucleotides are TGTGCCAGCAGCTTAAGGGGACAGGGGGCGGGTGGAAACACCATATATTTT. Amino acid sequence: CASSLRGQGAGGNTIYF. This chain connects TRBV7-2 to TRBJ1-3; 12 nucleotides line up with TRBD1. The CDR3 consists of 17 residues. The germline V gene has CDR1 SGHTA and CDR2 FQGNSA. V was pared by 2 bases and J by 3 bases, with 5 bases of the junction left unmatched.

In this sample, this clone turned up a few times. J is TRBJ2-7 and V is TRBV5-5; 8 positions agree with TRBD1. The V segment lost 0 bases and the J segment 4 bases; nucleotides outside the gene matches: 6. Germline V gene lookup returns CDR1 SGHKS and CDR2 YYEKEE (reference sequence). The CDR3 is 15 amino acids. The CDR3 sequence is CASSLVGTGLYEQYF. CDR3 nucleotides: TGTGCCAGCAGCTTGGTTGGGACAGGTCTGTACGAGCAGTACTTC.

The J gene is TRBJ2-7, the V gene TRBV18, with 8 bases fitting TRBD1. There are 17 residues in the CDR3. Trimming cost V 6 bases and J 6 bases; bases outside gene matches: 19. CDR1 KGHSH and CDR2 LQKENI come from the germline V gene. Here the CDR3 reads CASSTIEVRTGFREQYF. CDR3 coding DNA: TGTGCCAGCTCCACCATAGAGGTCCGGACAGGGTTTCGCGAGCAGTACTTC.

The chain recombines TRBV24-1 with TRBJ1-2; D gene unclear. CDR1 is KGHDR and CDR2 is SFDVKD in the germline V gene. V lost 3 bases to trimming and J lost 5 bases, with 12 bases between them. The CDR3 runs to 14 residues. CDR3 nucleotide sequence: TGTGCCACCAGTGATCGCGCTGGGGTATATGGCTACACCTTC. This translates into CATSDRAGVYGYTF.

The CDR3, as DNA: TGTGCCAGCAGCTTGGAGGCAACCGCGCGGGGCTACACCTTC. As protein: CASSLEATARGYTF. This sequence joins TRBV5-4 and TRBJ1-2; D not resolved. V lost 0 bases to trimming and J lost 8 bases, with 14 bases between them. The germline V gene encodes CDR1 SGHNT and CDR2 YYREEE (reference sequence). This CDR3 region has 14 residues.

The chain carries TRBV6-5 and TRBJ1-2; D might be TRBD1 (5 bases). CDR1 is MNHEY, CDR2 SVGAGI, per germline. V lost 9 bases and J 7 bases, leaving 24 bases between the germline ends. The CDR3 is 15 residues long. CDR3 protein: CASLLSRDNLSGYTF. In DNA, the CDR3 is TGTGCCAGTCTCTTAAGCAGGGATAATCTATCTGGCTACACCTTC.

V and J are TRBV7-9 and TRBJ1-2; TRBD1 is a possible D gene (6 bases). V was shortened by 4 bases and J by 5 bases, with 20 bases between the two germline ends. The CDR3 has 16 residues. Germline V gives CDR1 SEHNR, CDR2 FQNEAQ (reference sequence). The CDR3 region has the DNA TGTGCCAGCAGCTGGGCCCTCAGGGGCCGCGGATATGGCTACACCTTC. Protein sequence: CASSWALRGRGYGYTF. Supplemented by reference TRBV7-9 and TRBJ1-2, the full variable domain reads DTGVSQNPRHKITKRGQNVTFRCDPISEHNRLYWYRQTLGQGPEFLTYFQNEAQLEKSRLLSDRFSAERPKGSFSTLEIQRTEQGDSAMYLCASSWALRGRGYGYTFGSGTRLTVV.

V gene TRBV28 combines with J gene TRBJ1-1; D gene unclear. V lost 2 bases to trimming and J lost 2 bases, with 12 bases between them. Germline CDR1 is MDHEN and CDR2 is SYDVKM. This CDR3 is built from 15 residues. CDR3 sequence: CASSLDGRSNTEAFF. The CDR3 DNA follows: TGTGCCAGCAGTTTAGATGGGCGCTCTAACACTGAAGCTTTCTTT.

The CDR3 region is CASSDGRFNEKLFF. CDR3 nucleotide sequence: TGTGCCAGCAGCGATGGACGGTTTAATGAAAAACTGTTTTTT. This chain connects TRBV5-4 to TRBJ1-4, with unresolved D. V lost 4 bases and J 4 bases, leaving 11 bases between the germline ends. The CDR3 consists of 14 residues. Per germline, CDR1 SGHNT and CDR2 YYREEE (reference sequence). Using reference TRBV5-4 and TRBJ1-4 for the parts outside the CDR3, the full variable domain is ETGVTQSPTHLIKTRGQQVTLRCSSQSGHNTVSWYQQALGQGPQFIFQYYREEENGRGNFPPRFSGLQFPNYSSELNVNALELDDSALYLCASSDGRFNEKLFFGSGTQLSVL.

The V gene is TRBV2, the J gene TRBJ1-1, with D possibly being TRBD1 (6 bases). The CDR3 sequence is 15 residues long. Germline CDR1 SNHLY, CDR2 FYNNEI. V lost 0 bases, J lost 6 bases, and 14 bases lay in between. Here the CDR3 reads CASSEAIQGSAEAFF. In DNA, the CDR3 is TGTGCCAGCAGTGAAGCGATACAGGGTAGTGCTGAAGCTTTCTTT.

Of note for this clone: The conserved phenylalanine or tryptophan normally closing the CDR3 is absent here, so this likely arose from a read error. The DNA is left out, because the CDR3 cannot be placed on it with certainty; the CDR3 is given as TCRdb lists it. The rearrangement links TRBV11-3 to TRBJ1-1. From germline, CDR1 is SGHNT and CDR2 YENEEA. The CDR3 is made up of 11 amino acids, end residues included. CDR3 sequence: CASSPQPVAGG.